These T cell receptor beta chains were read from a single sample in a study of T cell responses to AZD1222 COVID-19 vaccine. Measured with immunoSEQ multiplex PCR; TCRdb has only the in-frame clones, and not every one. This table holds tens of thousands of clones, 80% to 90% found once. The sample in question was peripheral blood, obtained on day 0 of AZD1222 vaccination. Source of these receptors: an adult in good health. The CDR3 runs from the conserved cysteine through the conserved F or W. D genes are given only for firm matches. The size field is filled for only some rows; it gives once, few, many or a size class.

CDR3 DNA,CDR3 protein,V gene,D gene,clone size,J gene
TGTGCCAGCAGCTCCAAGACACCAGCTCGTGAAAAACTGTTTTTT,CASSSKTPAREKLFF,TRBV5-5,.,.,TRBJ1-4
TGTGCCATCCACAGGGTAATGAGCAATCAGCCCCAGCATTTT,CAIHRVMSNQPQHF,TRBV6-5,.,.,TRBJ1-5
TGTGCCAGCAGCTCCACCGGGACATTCTATGGCTACACCTTC,CASSSTGTFYGYTF,TRBV5-4,.,.,TRBJ1-2
TGCGCCAGCAGCTTGCTACTAGCGGGGGGCACGAGCGAGCAGTTCTTC,CASSLLLAGGTSEQFF,TRBV5-1,TRBD2,.,TRBJ2-1
TGTGCCAGCAGCGCTATCGGGGCGGGTAATGAAAAACTGTTTTTT,CASSAIGAGNEKLFF,TRBV9,.,.,TRBJ1-4
TGTGCCAGCAGTTTACTAGGGAGCTATGGCTACACCTTC,CASSLLGSYGYTF,TRBV12-3/TRBV12-4,.,.,TRBJ1-2
TGTGCCAGCAGGAGAGGACTAGTTATGGACACCGGGGAGCTGTTTTTT,CASRRGLVMDTGELFF,TRBV3-1/TRBV3-2,TRBD2,.,TRBJ2-2
TGTGCCAGCAGGCAGGACAGGCGTCAGCCCCAGCATTTT,CASRQDRRQPQHF,TRBV6-5,TRBD1,.,TRBJ1-5
TGTGCCAGCAGCGCAGGGTATTACAATTCACCCCTCCACTTT,CASSAGYYNSPLHF,TRBV2,.,.,TRBJ1-6
TGTGCCAGCATTCAAGACTCCAACACAGATACGCAGTATTTT,CASIQDSNTDTQYF,TRBV2,.,.,TRBJ2-3
TGTGCCAGCACAACCGGGACAGGGTACGAGCAGTACTTC,CASTTGTGYEQYF,TRBV2,TRBD1,.,TRBJ2-7
TGTGCCAGCAGCTTAGATCCCACTAGCGGGATCACCGGGGAGCTGTTTTTT,CASSLDPTSGITGELFF,TRBV11-2,TRBD2,.,TRBJ2-2
TGTGCCAGCAGCTTTGTTGGGACAGGGGAGTTCGAGCAGTACTTC,CASSFVGTGEFEQYF,TRBV7-9,TRBD1,.,TRBJ2-7
TGTGCCAGCAGCCAACTAAACACAGATACGCAGTATTTT,CASSQLNTDTQYF,TRBV3-1/TRBV3-2,.,.,TRBJ2-3
TGTGCCAGCAGCCGCGGGGTCCCTAGCACAGATACGCAGTATTTT,CASSRGVPSTDTQYF,TRBV28,.,once,TRBJ2-3
TGTGCCAGCAGCGTAGCTCACTCCAATTACGAGCAGTACTTC,CASSVAHSNYEQYF,TRBV9,.,.,TRBJ2-7
TGTGCCAGCAGCACGGGAGGGAGTAGTGAAAAACTGTTTTTT,CASSTGGSSEKLFF,TRBV9,.,.,TRBJ1-4
TGTGCCAGCAGCCTCTCGACACCCTCCTACGAGCAGTACTTC,CASSLSTPSYEQYF,TRBV6-2/TRBV6-3,.,.,TRBJ2-7
TGTGCCAGCAGCACCGGAGCCCATTACTATGGCTACACCTTC,CASSTGAHYYGYTF,TRBV7-2,.,.,TRBJ1-2
TGTGCCAGCAGTGAAGCTCAGGGAACAACTGGGGCCAACGTCCTGACTTTC,CASSEAQGTTGANVLTF,TRBV2,.,once,TRBJ2-6
TGTGCCACCCGTCAGGGAACAACTAATGAAAAACTGTTTTTT,CATRQGTTNEKLFF,TRBV28,.,.,TRBJ1-4
TGTGCCAGCAGGATTCAGGGATCTAACTATGGCTACACCTTC,CASRIQGSNYGYTF,TRBV28,.,.,TRBJ1-2
TGTGCCAGCAGTGAAGGTGGTATGATCAATGAGCAGTTCTTC,CASSEGGMINEQFF,TRBV25-1,.,.,TRBJ2-1
TGTGCCAGCAGCGTAGGACCGGGACAGGGGGCGAACTATGGCTACACCTTC,CASSVGPGQGANYGYTF,TRBV9,TRBD1,.,TRBJ1-2
TGCGCCAGCAGCGACAAACAGGAACCGGGGAGTGAAAAACTGTTTTTT,CASSDKQEPGSEKLFF,TRBV4-1,.,.,TRBJ1-4
TGTGCCATCAGACAAGGACAGGGGAAGAACGAGCAGTACTTC,CAIRQGQGKNEQYF,TRBV10-3,TRBD1,medium-sized,TRBJ2-7
TGTGCCAGCAGCTTGCTGGGACAGGGGACTAAGAACACTGAAGCTTTCTTT,CASSLLGQGTKNTEAFF,TRBV5-5,TRBD1,.,TRBJ1-1
TGTGCCAGCAGCTTAGGGCGGGGACCGACCACAGATACGCAGTATTTT,CASSLGRGPTTDTQYF,TRBV7-3,.,.,TRBJ2-3
TGTGCCAGCAGTGAATCAAACAGGGGTCTCTTCAATTCACCCCTCCACTTT,CASSESNRGLFNSPLHF,TRBV2,TRBD1,once,TRBJ1-6
TGTGCCAGCAGTCCTGCCGGGTCCCGGGGAGAAAAACTGTTTTTT,CASSPAGSRGEKLFF,TRBV6-5,.,once,TRBJ1-4
TGTGCCATCAGTGTATCCGGGGGAGGCGAAAAACTGTTTTTT,CAISVSGGGEKLFF,TRBV10-3,.,once,TRBJ1-4
TGTGCCAGCAGTTTAAGGGGAGGGGAGCAGCCCCAGCATTTT,CASSLRGGEQPQHF,TRBV28,.,.,TRBJ1-5
TGCAGCATCTCACAGGGAAACACTGAAGCTTTCTTT,CSISQGNTEAFF,TRBV29-1,.,.,TRBJ1-1
TGCGCCAGCAGCTTATATATCACACAACCAACGCGTGGCACAGATACGCAGTATTTT,CASSLYITQPTRGTDTQYF,TRBV4-1,.,.,TRBJ2-3
TGTGCCAGCAGTTTTGGGACGACCTACGAGCAGTACTTC,CASSFGTTYEQYF,TRBV27,.,.,TRBJ2-7
TGTGCCAGCAGTCAGATTAGGAACACTGAAGCTTTCTTT,CASSQIRNTEAFF,TRBV3-1/TRBV3-2,.,once,TRBJ1-1
TGTGCCAGCAGCTTAGTCCGGGGACAAGGGGGCAATGAGCAGTTCTTC,CASSLVRGQGGNEQFF,TRBV11-2,.,.,TRBJ2-1
TGTGCCAGCAGCACGACTAGCGGGGGAACAGATACGCAGTATTTT,CASSTTSGGTDTQYF,TRBV7-2,TRBD2,.,TRBJ2-3
TGTGCCAGCAGAAATACAGGGGGGATATCGAATGAGCAGTTCTTC,CASRNTGGISNEQFF,TRBV9,TRBD1,.,TRBJ2-1
TGTGCCAGCAGTGTGGCAGGGGAAAGATTCGAGCAGTACTTC,CASSVAGERFEQYF,TRBV2,.,few,TRBJ2-7
TGTGCCAGCAGCCAAGAACAGGAGGGCGAGCAGTACTTC,CASSQEQEGEQYF,TRBV3-1/TRBV3-2,.,.,TRBJ2-7
TGTGCCAGCAGTCAGACATGGGGCCGGATGGGAAGCGGCTACACCTTC,CASSQTWGRMGSGYTF,TRBV28,.,few,TRBJ1-2
TGTGCCAGTACGAAACCCGGGACACCTTGGGGCTACACCTTC,CASTKPGTPWGYTF,TRBV19,.,.,TRBJ1-2
TGTGCCAGCAGCTTAGATGGGCGGGGGGGCATGGATGAGCAGTTCTTC,CASSLDGRGGMDEQFF,TRBV11-3,TRBD2,.,TRBJ2-1
TGTGCCAGCAGTGTGTCACTGAACACTGAAGCTTTCTTT,CASSVSLNTEAFF,TRBV2,.,.,TRBJ1-1
TGTGCCAGCAGCCGCAAGGTGACAGGAGACTACGAGCAGTACTTC,CASSRKVTGDYEQYF,TRBV6-5,.,.,TRBJ2-7
TGTGCCTGGAACGGAGGGACGCCAGATCAGTTCTTC,CAWNGGTPDQFF,TRBV30,.,once,TRBJ2-1
TGTGCCAGCAGGGTACAGGGGGCGCACACTGAAGCTTTCTTT,CASRVQGAHTEAFF,TRBV28,TRBD1,.,TRBJ1-1
TGTGCCAGCAGCTTAGGTGCGGGGGATCCCCTCCATTCACCCCTCCACTTT,CASSLGAGDPLHSPLHF,TRBV11-3,.,.,TRBJ1-6
TGTGCCAGCAGCCACGGGAATCGGGACGAGCAGTACTTC,CASSHGNRDEQYF,TRBV14,.,many,TRBJ2-7
TGTGCCAGCAGTCAGGGACAGACCCCCAAAGCCCAGCATTTT,CASSQGQTPKAQHF,TRBV7-8,TRBD1,few,TRBJ1-5
TGTGCCAGCAGCCCTCTGACAGGGGCGGGGGAGACCCAGTACTTC,CASSPLTGAGETQYF,TRBV3-1/TRBV3-2,TRBD1,.,TRBJ2-5
TGCGCCAGCAGCCGCGACCTGAACACTGAAGCTTTCTTT,CASSRDLNTEAFF,TRBV5-1,.,few,TRBJ1-1